This T cell receptor (beta chain) was obtained from a study of PD-1 blockade in mismatch repair-deficient tumors. Study at large: All were previously treated, progressing patients with about 12 mismatch repair-deficient cancer types.

The junction had 6 bases not matched to a gene; V was cut back by 6 bases and J by 0 bases. Germline CDR1 and CDR2: SEHNR and FQNEAQ (reference sequence). CDR3 size: 16 residues. TCR sequencing covered a few patients who responded to pembrolizumab. Produced via immunoSEQ multiplex PCR; TCRdb's table is partial and in-frame only. The sample records 60,000 to 65,000 clones, about 91% being singletons. The specimen was peripheral blood, collected 52 weeks after starting pembrolizumab. The chain has TRBV7-9 and TRBJ2-3; 10 bases map to TRBD2. This sequence originates from an adult with mismatch repair-deficient cancer. CDR3 DNA: TGTGCCAGCAGGGCTAGCGGGAGTGCAAGCACAGATACGCAGTATTTT. This codes for CASRASGSASTDTQYF.